This T cell receptor beta chain appears in the sequencing data of a study of T-cell memory formation after mild COVID-19. This CDR3 has 15 residues. V shed 6 bases and J shed 4 bases, with 15 bases lying between them. From the 5' RACE reads, TCRdb called clonotypes with MiXCR, one entry per CDR3 protein. The profile shows 300,000 to 400,000 distinct CDR3 sequences, roughly 15% of them singletons. The receptor comes from a man aged 18-30 years who had mild COVID-19 (a few samples of this study predate the infection). Cell type and time point are not known. The rearrangement links TRBV12-3 or TRBV12-4 to TRBJ1-4; weak D call: TRBD1 (6 bases). Source material: PBMCs or a T cell subset sorted from them (not recorded which). CDR3 residues: CASSSSGEGNEKLFF. CDR3 DNA sequence: TGTGCCAGCAGCTCCTCAGGGGAGGGTAATGAAAAACTGTTTTTT.